This T cell receptor beta chain was observed in a study of cytomegalovirus exposure and HLA in healthy donors. Notes on this clone: Its target is unknown.

Broader study findings: A later analysis appeared to link common viral pathogens to several of the most significant clusters. Later work showed greater clonal expansion in HLA-associated TCR beta chains than in equally common others.

V gave up 5 bases and J gave up 9 bases, with 17 bases separating them. The CDR3 contains 14 residues. Germline lookup yields CDR1 SGHTA and CDR2 FQGNSA. Vbeta (60) and Jbeta (13) primers were used in the PCR. Sequenced by immunoSEQ multiplex PCR; TCRdb stores in-frame clones only, minus some. The sample lists about 77,000 clones, about four fifths occurring once. The receptor was derived from a man aged 35 to 55 in good health and CMV-seronegative. Material: PBMCs. The rearrangement links TRBV7-2 to TRBJ2-1; possible D gene TRBD1, 6 bases. In nucleotides, the CDR3 is TGTGCCAGCAGCCGAGGGCCAACAGGGATTGAGCAGTTCTTC. Protein: CASSRGPTGIEQFF. The complete variable domain, with remaining parts taken from reference TRBV7-2 and TRBJ2-1, reads GAGVSQSPSNKVTEKGKDVELRCDPISGHTALYWYRQSLGQGLEFLIYFQGNSAPDKSGLPSDRFSAERTGGSVSTLTIQRTQQEDSAVYLCASSRGPTGIEQFFGPGTRLTVL.